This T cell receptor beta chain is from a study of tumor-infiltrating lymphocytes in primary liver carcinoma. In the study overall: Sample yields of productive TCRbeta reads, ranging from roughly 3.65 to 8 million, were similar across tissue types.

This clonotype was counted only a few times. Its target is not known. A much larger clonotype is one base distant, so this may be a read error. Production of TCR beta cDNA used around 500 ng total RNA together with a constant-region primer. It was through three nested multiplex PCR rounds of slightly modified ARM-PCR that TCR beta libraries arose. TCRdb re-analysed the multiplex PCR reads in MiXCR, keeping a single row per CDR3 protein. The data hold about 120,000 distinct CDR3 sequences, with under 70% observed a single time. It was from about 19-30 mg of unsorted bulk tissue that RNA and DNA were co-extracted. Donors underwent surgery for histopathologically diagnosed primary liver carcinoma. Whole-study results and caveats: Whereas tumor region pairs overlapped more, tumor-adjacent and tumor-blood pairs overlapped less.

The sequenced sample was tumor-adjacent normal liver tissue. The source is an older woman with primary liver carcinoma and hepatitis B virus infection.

CDR3 coding DNA: TGTGCCAGCAGCCAGTGGGAGGATACGCAGTATTTT. It is translated as CASSQWEDTQYF. The chain recombines TRBV7-8 with TRBJ2-3, with D maybe TRBD2 (5 bases). The CDR3 loop spans 12 amino acids. Trimming removed 5 bases from V and 6 bases from J, with 9 bases in between. The germline V gene has CDR1 SGHVS and CDR2 FQNEAQ.